This T cell receptor (beta chain) was obtained from a study of T cell responses to AZD1222 COVID-19 vaccine. The protocol was immunoSEQ multiplex PCR, while the TCRdb copy is restricted to in-frame clones and leaves out a portion. The sample consists of 110,000 to 150,000 clones, 75% to 90% of them appearing once. The CDR3 has 12 residues. The V segment lost 6 bases and the J segment 11 bases; nucleotides outside the gene matches: 6. Germline V gene sequence: CDR1 MNHEY, CDR2 SVGAGI. Overall study results and limits: Distributed over spike, vaccine-associated CD4 TCRs predominated at 160-218 and 743-854. When two AZD1222 doses had been given, Spike-specific TCR breadth and depth rose. Possibly, clonal diversity was underestimated; donors were largely white British and included more females.

For this clone: Its cognate antigen is unknown.

This chain links TRBV6-5 with TRBJ1-1, with 10 bases that match TRBD1. The receptor's source is an adult in good health. The material was peripheral blood, obtained on day 0 of AZD1222 vaccination. CDR3 region: CASSEDRGKAFF. CDR3 nucleotide sequence: TGTGCCAGCAGCGAGGACAGGGGGAAGGCTTTCTTT.